Listed here are 31 T cell receptor beta chains from one sample, sequenced in a study of human T cells and chemical hapten exposure. TCRdb passed the RACE reads through MiXCR, listing each CDR3 protein once. This repertoire shows roughly 36,000 distinct CDR3 sequences, about 9.4% found once; its top ten account for 27%. Indicated time point: pre-sensitization, week 0. Treatment in this sample: therapeutic diphenylcyclopropenone sensitization with weekly scalp DPC. From whole blood left unfractionated, total RNA was extracted. This material consisted of whole blood, taken in connection with sensitization to the hapten diphenylcyclopropenone (DPC). These receptors originate from a man in his fifties with alopecia areata. Some clones in this sample may be carry-over from other donors' samples.

This clonotype occurred many times. This chain connects TRBV4-1 to TRBJ1-1; D gene ambiguous. V was shortened by 6 bases and J by 4 bases, with 24 bases between the two germline ends. Germline V lookup: CDR1 MGHRA, CDR2 YSYEKL. The CDR3 sequence is 17 residues long. As DNA, the CDR3 is TGCGCCAGCAGTGAACGCTTGGGCGATGGTCGGGGCACTGAAGCTTTCTTT. It encodes CASSERLGDGRGTEAFF.

This clonotype was detected many times. The chain recombines TRBV9 with TRBJ2-5; 9 bases are shared with TRBD2. The CDR3 runs 16 residues. Unmatched junction bases numbered 9, after V lost 3 bases and J lost 3 bases. CDR1 SGDLS and CDR2 YYNGEE come from the germline V gene. The CDR3: CASSAGGLAGEETQYF. The CDR3 nucleotides are TGTGCCAGCAGCGCAGGCGGTTTAGCGGGAGAAGAGACCCAGTACTTC.

The J gene is TRBJ2-3, the V gene TRBV29-1, with 13 bases aligning to TRBD2. Germline V gene data show CDR1 as SQVTM and CDR2 as ANQGSEA. The CDR3 totals 14 residues. J gave up 5 bases and V 6 bases, and 5 bases lay outside the gene matches. The CDR3 here is CSVVGTSGKDTQYF. The CDR3 DNA sequence: TGCAGCGTAGTCGGGACTAGCGGGAAAGATACGCAGTATTTT.

V usage is TRBV28 and J usage is TRBJ1-1; D not resolved. The CDR3 sequence is 13 residues long. V was clipped by 6 bases and J by 5 bases, with 13 bases between them. Looked up from germline, CDR1 is MDHEN and CDR2 is SYDVKM. CDR3 in amino acids: CASSYRHGTEAFF. CDR3 sequence (DNA): TGTGCCAGCAGCTACCGGCATGGGACTGAAGCTTTCTTT.

This clonotype occurred many times. The rearrangement joins TRBV7-2 to TRBJ2-1, with D possibly being TRBD1 (6 bases). The V gene's germline CDR1 is SGHTA and CDR2 FQGNSA. CDR3 length equals 15 residues. Between the trimmed V and J ends, which lost 1 base and 0 bases, there was a span of 7 bases. CDR3 amino acids: CASSLDRASYNEQFF. The DNA for the CDR3 is TGTGCCAGCAGCTTAGACAGGGCCTCCTACAATGAGCAGTTCTTC. Full variable domain (rest looked up from reference TRBV7-2 and TRBJ2-1): GAGVSQSPSNKVTEKGKDVELRCDPISGHTALYWYRQSLGQGLEFLIYFQGNSAPDKSGLPSDRFSAERTGGSVSTLTIQRTQQEDSAVYLCASSLDRASYNEQFFGPGTRLTVL.

This clonotype was detected only a few times. The V and J genes are TRBV7-9 and TRBJ2-1; 11 bases match TRBD2. This CDR3 is 13 amino acids long. J lost 8 bases, V lost 5 bases, and 2 bases had no gene match. Germline loops: CDR1 SEHNR, CDR2 FQNEAQ (reference sequence). The CDR3 protein is CASSPTSGDEQFF. In DNA, the CDR3 is TGTGCCAGCAGCCCGACTAGCGGGGATGAGCAGTTCTTC.

This chain uses TRBV18 with TRBJ1-1, with D tentatively TRBD1 (6 bases). V was clipped by 3 bases and J by 0 bases, with 11 bases between them. This CDR3 has 15 amino acids. Germline loops: CDR1 KGHSH, CDR2 LQKENI. CDR3 in DNA: TGTGCCAGCTCACCCCAGGACAGAGTGAACACTGAAGCTTTCTTT. Protein sequence: CASSPQDRVNTEAFF.

At least ten counts were recorded for this clonotype. This chain uses TRBV12-3 or TRBV12-4 with TRBJ2-5; unclear D gene. Between the trimmed V and J ends, which lost 3 bases and 2 bases, there was a span of 10 bases. The length of the CDR3 is 14 residues. CDR3 in amino acids: CASSFIPQQETQYF. The CDR3 bases are TGTGCCAGCAGTTTTATCCCCCAACAAGAGACCCAGTACTTC.

This clonotype was found many times. This rearrangement joins TRBV7-2 to TRBJ1-4; unclear D gene. This CDR3 has 14 amino acids. CDR1 SGHTA and CDR2 FQGNSA come from the germline V gene. V lost 0 bases, J lost 1 base, and 3 bases lay in between. CDR3 sequence (DNA): TGTGCCAGCAGCTTAGCCGGAACTAATGAAAAACTGTTTTTT. Its translation: CASSLAGTNEKLFF.

V and J are TRBV11-2 and TRBJ1-2; D gene uncertain. This CDR3 is 13 amino acids long. V gave up 3 bases and J gave up 5 bases, with 10 bases separating them. The germline V gene has CDR1 SGHAT and CDR2 FQNNGV. This CDR3 is CASSLVIGYGYTF. In DNA form, the CDR3 reads TGTGCCAGCAGCTTGGTAATCGGATATGGCTACACCTTC.

At least ten counts were recorded for this clonotype. The chain has TRBV12-5 and TRBJ2-7, with 11 bases matching TRBD1. This CDR3 has 13 residues. CDR1 is LGHNT and CDR2 is FRNRAP in the germline V gene. V shed 6 bases, J shed 4 bases, and the junction held 2 bases outside the gene matches. The CDR3 loop reads CASGRDRGYEQYF. The CDR3 nucleotides read TGTGCTAGTGGAAGGGACAGGGGGTACGAGCAGTACTTC.

This clonotype was detected a few times. The gene calls are TRBV29-1 and TRBJ2-3; no reliable D call. This CDR3 has 13 residues. Trimming cost V 2 bases and J 6 bases, with 12 bases left between them. Per germline, CDR1 SQVTM and CDR2 ANQGSEA. This CDR3 is CSVESPVADTQYF. The CDR3 nucleotides read TGCAGCGTTGAATCACCCGTGGCCGATACGCAGTATTTT.

For this clonotype: This may be a read error, as it is one base from a much larger clone. The V call is TRBV5-1, the J call TRBJ2-3; the D is unclear. This CDR3 is built from 12 residues. CDR1 is SGHRS, CDR2 YFSETQ, per germline. V was trimmed by 4 bases and J by 5 bases, leaving 8 bases between them. In DNA form, the CDR3 reads TGCGCCAGCAGCCTCCATATAGATACGCAGTATTTT. Residues: CASSLHIDTQYF.

This clonotype showed up many times. This chain connects TRBV11-2 to TRBJ2-1; D unclear. Germline V gene lookup returns CDR1 SGHAT and CDR2 FQNNGV. The CDR3 extends over 11 amino acids. Trimming cost V 5 bases and J 8 bases, with 7 bases left between them. CDR3 bases: TGTGCCAGCAGCCTACTGTATGAGCAGTTCTTC. Residues: CASSLLYEQFF.

The chain is built from TRBV5-1 and TRBJ1-2, with D maybe TRBD1 (6 bases). V lost 4 bases and J 7 bases, leaving 17 bases between the germline ends. From germline, CDR1 is SGHRS and CDR2 YFSETQ. CDR3 size: 14 residues. The CDR3 loop is CASSALQGLGGYTF. The CDR3 DNA sequence: TGCGCCAGCAGCGCATTACAGGGTCTAGGTGGCTACACCTTC.

This clonotype was seen many times. The rearrangement joins TRBV5-1 to TRBJ2-1; the D is unclear. Germline V lookup: CDR1 SGHRS, CDR2 YFSETQ. The CDR3 has 14 residues. The ends were cut back, 4 bases at V and 6 bases at J, with 14 bases in the middle. The CDR3 sequence is CASSPSGNPNEQFF. The CDR3 DNA sequence: TGCGCCAGCAGCCCTTCTGGGAACCCCAATGAGCAGTTCTTC.

This clonotype was seen many times. The V gene is TRBV3-2, the J gene TRBJ2-3. TRBV3-2 is a known pseudogene. The length of the CDR3 is 15 residues. Written as DNA, the CDR3 is TGTGCCAGCAGCCATGACTCTTACGGGGCAGATACGCAGTATTTT. Protein product: CASSHDSYGADTQYF.

Only a few counts were recorded for this clonotype. The chain is built from TRBV5-6 and TRBJ2-5; D possibly uses TRBD1 or TRBD2 (5 bases each). The ends were cut back, 6 bases at V and 2 bases at J, with 14 bases in the middle. Germline CDR1 is SGHDT and CDR2 is YYEEEE. CDR3 length: 14 amino acids. The CDR3 coding sequence is TGTGCCAGCACCCTGGGGGACCTTCAAGAGACCCAGTACTTC. Translated: CASTLGDLQETQYF.

The sample holds many counts of this clonotype. In DNA form, the CDR3 reads TGCGCCAGCAGCTTGGGTTCAGGGTCGGATGGCTACACCTTC. It encodes CASSLGSGSDGYTF. The rearrangement uses TRBV5-1 and TRBJ1-2; maybe TRBD1 (5 bases). Trimming shortened V by 0 bases and J by 6 bases, and 12 bases separated the two germline ends. Germline lookup yields CDR1 SGHRS and CDR2 YFSETQ. The CDR3 has 14 residues.

This clonotype was picked up many times. This chain connects TRBV3-1 to TRBJ1-1; no clear D. CDR3 length equals 13 residues. Trimming pared 1 base from V and 11 bases from J, leaving 14 bases between. Germline assignment: CDR1 LGHDT and CDR2 YNNKEL (reference sequence). The CDR3 region is CASSQAVEARAFF. The CDR3 DNA reads TGTGCCAGCAGCCAAGCTGTGGAGGCCCGGGCTTTCTTT.

Ten or more counts support this clonotype. The chain joins TRBV5-4 to TRBJ2-1; TRBD2 agrees at 7 bases. CDR1 SGHNT and CDR2 YYREEE come from the germline V gene (reference sequence). This CDR3 region has 16 residues. V lost 5 bases, J lost 0 bases, and 8 bases stayed unmatched. In DNA, the CDR3 is TGTGCCAGCAGTCCAACTAGCGCCAGCTCCTACAATGAGCAGTTCTTC. Translated: CASSPTSASSYNEQFF.

This clonotype has a count of ten or more. The chain recombines TRBV28 with TRBJ2-7; D is unresolved. Germline-derived CDR1 and CDR2 are MDHEN and SYDVKM. Deletions cut 7 bases from V and 0 bases from J, with 13 bases between. The CDR3 extends over 14 amino acids. Here the CDR3 DNA reads TGTGCCAGCACTGGGGATTTAAGCTCCTACGAGCAGTACTTC. Translating it yields CASTGDLSSYEQYF.

This clonotype has ten or more counts. The CDR3 loop reads CASSQGYGANVLTF. As DNA, the CDR3 is TGTGCCAGCTCTCAAGGGTATGGGGCCAACGTCCTGACTTTC. The rearrangement joins TRBV18 to TRBJ2-6; no clear D. Germline V gene lookup returns CDR1 KGHSH and CDR2 LQKENI. The CDR3 runs 14 residues. V lost 6 bases, J lost 3 bases, and 9 bases lay in between. The variable domain in full, completed from reference TRBV18 and TRBJ2-6, reads NAGVMQNPRHLVRRRGQEARLRCSPMKGHSHVYWYRQLPEEGLKFMVYLQKENIIDESGMPKERFSAEFPKEGPSILRIQQVVRGDSAAYFCASSQGYGANVLTFGAGSRLTVL.

There are a few counts of this clonotype. This chain uses TRBV29-1 with TRBJ2-7, with 8 bases lining up with TRBD2. V lost 3 bases and J lost 7; bases outside the gene matches: 8. CDR1 SQVTM and CDR2 ANQGSEA come from the germline V gene. CDR3 size: 13 residues. CDR3 protein: CSVEVAGWGEQYF. CDR3 sequence (DNA): TGCAGCGTTGAGGTAGCGGGATGGGGAGAGCAGTACTTC.

This clonotype has a count of ten or more. The rearrangement joins TRBV20-1 to TRBJ2-1; a possible D gene is TRBD1 (6 bases). V lost 3 bases and J 10 bases, leaving 10 bases between the germline ends. This CDR3 region has 11 residues. Per germline, CDR1 DFQATT and CDR2 SNEGSKA (reference sequence). The CDR3 reads CSARPGTEQFF. In DNA form, the CDR3 reads TGCAGTGCTAGGCCCGGGACAGAGCAGTTCTTC.

In its sample, this clonotype was seen a few times. The J gene is TRBJ1-3, the V gene TRBV28; D ambiguous. CDR1 is MDHEN, CDR2 SYDVKM, per germline. The CDR3 runs 11 residues. Trimming took off 2 bases at V and 7 bases at J, with 3 bases between the two ends. The CDR3 coding sequence is TGTGCCAGCAGTTTAAGTAACACCATATATTTT. It codes for CASSLSNTIYF.

This clonotype appeared a few times. V is TRBV18 and J is TRBJ2-7; 10 positions match TRBD1. CDR3 length: 16 amino acids. Trimming took 3 bases from V and 2 from J; bases not matched to a gene: 7. CDR1 and CDR2 (germline): KGHSH, LQKENI. The CDR3: CASSPTGTGATYEQYF. The CDR3 DNA follows: TGTGCCAGCTCACCCACCGGGACAGGGGCTACCTACGAGCAGTACTTC.

As to this clonotype: This could be a read error, since a much larger clone is one nucleotide away. The chain has TRBV6-5 and TRBJ2-7; TRBD2 matches at 10 bases. The germline V gene has CDR1 MNHEY and CDR2 SVGAGI. The CDR3 totals 15 residues. CDR3 DNA: TGTGCCAGCAATAAGCGGGAGGGTCCCTCCTACGAGCGGTACTTC. Its protein product is CASNKREGPSYERYF.

The chain joins TRBV23-1 to TRBJ2-2; D not resolved. TRBV23-1 falls under the ORF class, with uncertain function. V was shortened by 0 bases and J by 8 bases, with 13 bases between the two germline ends. This CDR3 has 15 residues. The DNA of the CDR3 is TGCGCCAGCAGTCAATCATGCCAGCATCTAGGGGAGCTGTTTTTT. Translation gives CASSQSCQHLGELFF.

This clonotype has at least ten counts. The J gene is TRBJ2-3, the V gene TRBV7-3, with 7 bases lining up with TRBD2. The CDR3 runs to 16 residues. The V gene end was trimmed by 0 bases and the J gene end by 2 bases; junction bases not matched to a gene: 5. The V gene's germline CDR1 is SGHTA and CDR2 FQGTGA. CDR3 coding DNA: TGTGCCAGCAGCTTAACGTTGGCGGGAGCCACAGATACGCAGTATTTT. Translated, it gives CASSLTLAGATDTQYF.

This clonotype has a count of ten or more. This chain connects TRBV12-3 or TRBV12-4 to TRBJ2-2, with D unclear. The CDR3 runs 14 residues. Trimming removed 2 bases from V and 7 bases from J, with 11 bases in between. The CDR3 coding sequence is TGTGCCAGCAGTTTAAATTGGAGAGACGGGGAGCTGTTTTTT. Its protein is CASSLNWRDGELFF.